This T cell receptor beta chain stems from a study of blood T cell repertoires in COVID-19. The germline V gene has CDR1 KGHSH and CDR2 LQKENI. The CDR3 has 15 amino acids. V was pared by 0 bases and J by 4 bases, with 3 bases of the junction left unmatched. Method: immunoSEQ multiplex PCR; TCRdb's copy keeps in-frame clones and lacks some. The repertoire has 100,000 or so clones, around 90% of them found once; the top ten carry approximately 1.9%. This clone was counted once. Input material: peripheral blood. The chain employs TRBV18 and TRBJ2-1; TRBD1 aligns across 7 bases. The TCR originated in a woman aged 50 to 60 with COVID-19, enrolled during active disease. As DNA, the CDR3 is TGTGCCAGCTCACCACCGGGACAGAATTACAATGAGCAGTTCTTC. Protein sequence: CASSPPGQNYNEQFF.